This TCR beta chain was recovered during a study of blood T cells in healthy people across ages. A J-beta primer mix and a sample-barcoded 5' primer were used in a second PCR of roughly 7 to 12 cycles. Through a template-switch adaptor with 12 random nucleotides, each cDNA molecule received a tag. Every sample gave at least 3 million paired-end reads containing CDR3. One entry per CDR3 protein, called by TCRdb with MiXCR from the 5' RACE reads. The table lists approximately 900,000 distinct CDR3 sequences, 25% to 35% of them singletons. This CDR3 is 15 amino acids long. V shed 6 bases and J 2 bases; nucleotides not matched to a gene: 7. From germline, CDR1 is SEHNR and CDR2 FQNEAQ (reference sequence). This sample was also put to use in a study of T cells of mothers and their children.

This receptor was identified in a woman between 40 and 50 years old in good health. The V and J genes are TRBV7-9 and TRBJ2-5; 9 bases align to TRBD2. The source material was blood. CDR3 loop: CASRPKSGGQETQYF. CDR3 DNA sequence: TGTGCCAGCAGACCCAAAAGCGGGGGGCAAGAGACCCAGTACTTC.